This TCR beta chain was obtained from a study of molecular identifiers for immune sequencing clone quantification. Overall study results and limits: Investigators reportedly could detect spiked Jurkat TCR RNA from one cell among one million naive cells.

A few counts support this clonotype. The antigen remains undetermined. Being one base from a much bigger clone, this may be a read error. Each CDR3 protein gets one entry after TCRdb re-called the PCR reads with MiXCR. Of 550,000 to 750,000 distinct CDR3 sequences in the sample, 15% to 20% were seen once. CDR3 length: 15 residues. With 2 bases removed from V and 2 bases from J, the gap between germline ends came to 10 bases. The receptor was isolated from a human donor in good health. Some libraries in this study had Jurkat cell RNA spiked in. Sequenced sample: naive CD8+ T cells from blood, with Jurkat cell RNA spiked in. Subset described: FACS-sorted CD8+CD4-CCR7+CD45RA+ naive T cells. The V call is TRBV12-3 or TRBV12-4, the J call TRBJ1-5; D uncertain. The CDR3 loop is CASSLSSTGNQPQHF. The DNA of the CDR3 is TGTGCCAGCAGTTTAAGTTCGACTGGCAATCAGCCCCAGCATTTT.